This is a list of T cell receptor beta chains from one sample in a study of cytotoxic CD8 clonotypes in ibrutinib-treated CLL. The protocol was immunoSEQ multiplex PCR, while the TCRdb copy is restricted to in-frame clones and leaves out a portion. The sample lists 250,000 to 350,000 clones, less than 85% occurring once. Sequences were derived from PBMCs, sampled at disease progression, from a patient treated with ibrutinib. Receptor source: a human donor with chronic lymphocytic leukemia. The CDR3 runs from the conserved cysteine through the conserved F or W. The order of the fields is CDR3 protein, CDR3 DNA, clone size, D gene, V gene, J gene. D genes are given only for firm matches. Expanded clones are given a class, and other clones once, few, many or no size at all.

CDR3: CASSLWTTNEKLFF
DNA: TGTGCCAGCAGCTTATGGACTACTAATGAAAAACTGTTTTTT
size: NA
D: NA
V: TRBV11-2
J: TRBJ1-4

CDR3: CASRRQGQGSNQPQHF
DNA: TGTGCCAGCAGGAGACAGGGACAGGGGAGCAATCAGCCCCAGCATTTT
size: once
D: TRBD1
V: TRBV6-6
J: TRBJ1-5

CDR3: CASSESGSGTDTQYF
DNA: TGCGCCAGCAGTGAGTCCGGTAGCGGCACAGATACGCAGTATTTT
size: NA
D: NA
V: TRBV10-1
J: TRBJ2-3

CDR3: CASSLSPQSTPSTDTQYF
DNA: TGTGCCAGCAGCTTAAGCCCGCAGTCGACACCTAGCACAGATACGCAGTATTTT
size: NA
D: NA
V: TRBV7-3
J: TRBJ2-3

CDR3: CSARVPGLAGGIYEQYF
DNA: TGCAGCGCTCGAGTCCCGGGACTAGCGGGGGGGATCTACGAGCAGTACTTC
size: NA
D: TRBD2
V: TRBV29-1
J: TRBJ2-7

CDR3: CASSLLGGNEQFF
DNA: TGTGCCAGCTCACTCCTAGGAGGGAATGAGCAGTTCTTC
size: few
D: NA
V: TRBV18
J: TRBJ2-1

CDR3: CASSRTDTYSPLHF
DNA: TGTGCCAGTAGCCGGACAGACACCTATTCACCCCTCCACTTT
size: few
D: NA
V: TRBV19
J: TRBJ1-6

CDR3: CASSYGGNQPQHF
DNA: TGTGCCAGCAGTTATGGGGGGAACCAGCCCCAGCATTTT
size: NA
D: NA
V: TRBV6-5
J: TRBJ1-5

CDR3: CASSPLGQGSYGYTF
DNA: TGTGCCAGCAGCCCCCTTGGACAGGGCTCCTATGGCTACACCTTC
size: NA
D: TRBD1
V: TRBV7-8
J: TRBJ1-2

CDR3: CSVEGGTGVPGELFF
DNA: TGCAGCGTTGAAGGAGGGACAGGGGTCCCCGGGGAGCTGTTTTTT
size: NA
D: TRBD1
V: TRBV29-1
J: TRBJ2-2

CDR3: CASSLGGSRAGELFF
DNA: TGTGCCAGCAGCTTAGGGGGCTCCAGGGCCGGGGAGCTGTTTTTT
size: NA
D: NA
V: TRBV7-6
J: TRBJ2-2

CDR3: CASSEGGVMGEQYF
DNA: TGTGCCAGCAGTGAAGGAGGGGTAATGGGCGAGCAGTACTTC
size: NA
D: NA
V: TRBV6-1
J: TRBJ2-7

CDR3: CASSLVGLGTTNTEAFF
DNA: TGTGCCAGCAGCTTGGTTGGGTTGGGTACGACGAACACTGAAGCTTTCTTT
size: NA
D: NA
V: TRBV5-8
J: TRBJ1-1

CDR3: CASSLGVKKMYF
DNA: TGTGCCAGCAGTTTAGGCGTAAAGAAGATGTACTTC
size: NA
D: NA
V: TRBV28
J: TRBJ2-7

CDR3: CASSSQVGGELFF
DNA: TGTGCCAGCAGCTCGCAAGTAGGGGGGGAGCTGTTTTTT
size: NA
D: NA
V: TRBV7-6
J: TRBJ2-2

CDR3: CASSAGTSGGTGELFF
DNA: TGTGCCAGCAGCGCCGGGACTAGCGGGGGCACCGGGGAGCTGTTTTTT
size: few
D: TRBD2
V: TRBV13
J: TRBJ2-2

CDR3: CASSGFGQIESYEQYF
DNA: TGTGCCAGCAGCGGGTTTGGACAGATTGAGTCCTACGAGCAGTACTTC
size: NA
D: NA
V: TRBV5-5
J: TRBJ2-7

CDR3: CSVEQVTGELFF
DNA: TGCAGCGTTGAACAGGTCACCGGGGAGCTGTTTTTT
size: NA
D: NA
V: TRBV29-1
J: TRBJ2-2

CDR3: CASSLVWGSGNTGELFF
DNA: TGTGCCAGCAGCTTAGTTTGGGGAAGCGGGAACACCGGGGAGCTGTTTTTT
size: NA
D: NA
V: TRBV7-2
J: TRBJ2-2

CDR3: CASSNTPGLDYEQYF
DNA: TGTGCCAGCAGTAATACTCCGGGACTAGACTACGAGCAGTACTTC
size: NA
D: TRBD2
V: TRBV2
J: TRBJ2-7

CDR3: CASSLGGRTRNEQFF
DNA: TGTGCCAGCAGCTTAGGGGGAAGGACTCGCAATGAGCAGTTCTTC
size: few
D: NA
V: TRBV7-2
J: TRBJ2-1

CDR3: CASSLDWGAKAQQYF
DNA: TGTGCCAGCAGCTTGGACTGGGGGGCTAAGGCCCAGCAGTACTTC
size: NA
D: NA
V: TRBV5-6
J: TRBJ2-7

CDR3: CSVGGGVVSSDNEQFF
DNA: TGCAGCGTTGGGGGTGGGGTTGTGAGCTCGGACAATGAGCAGTTCTTC
size: NA
D: NA
V: TRBV29-1
J: TRBJ2-1

CDR3: CSAGQGARENIQYF
DNA: TGCAGCGCCGGACAGGGGGCGCGTGAAAACATTCAGTACTTC
size: NA
D: TRBD1
V: TRBV29-1
J: TRBJ2-4

CDR3: CASSFTPVAGISYNEQFF
DNA: TGTGCCAGCAGTTTTACCCCCGTAGCGGGTATCTCCTACAATGAGCAGTTCTTC
size: once
D: TRBD2
V: TRBV27
J: TRBJ2-1

CDR3: CASSLQDRGLSNIQYF
DNA: TGTGCCAGCAGCTTACAGGACAGGGGACTTTCTAACATTCAGTACTTC
size: NA
D: TRBD1
V: TRBV7-2
J: TRBJ2-4

CDR3: CASKLRPNTGELFF
DNA: TGTGCCAGCAAGCTTAGACCCAACACCGGGGAGCTGTTTTTT
size: NA
D: NA
V: TRBV9
J: TRBJ2-2

CDR3: CASSLQLDRVRYGYTF
DNA: TGCGCCAGCAGCTTGCAGCTCGACAGGGTACGGTATGGCTACACCTTC
size: once
D: TRBD1
V: TRBV5-1
J: TRBJ1-2

CDR3: CASSLEGGWETQYF
DNA: TGTGCCAGCAGCTTAGAAGGGGGTTGGGAGACCCAGTACTTC
size: NA
D: NA
V: TRBV7-9
J: TRBJ2-5

CDR3: CASSGPDRDEQYF
DNA: TGTGCCAGCAGTGGGCCGGACAGGGACGAGCAGTACTTC
size: NA
D: TRBD1
V: TRBV6-1
J: TRBJ2-7

CDR3: CASSQDPGGLVNTEAFF
DNA: TGCGCCAGCAGCCAAGATCCTGGGGGTTTGGTGAACACTGAAGCTTTCTTT
size: NA
D: NA
V: TRBV4-1
J: TRBJ1-1

CDR3: CASSQGQGMNTEAFF
DNA: TGCGCCAGCAGCCAAGGACAGGGGATGAACACTGAAGCTTTCTTT
size: NA
D: TRBD1
V: TRBV4-1
J: TRBJ1-1

CDR3: CASSLGTSSYNEQFF
DNA: TGCGCCAGCAGCCTGGGGACTAGCTCCTACAATGAGCAGTTCTTC
size: NA
D: TRBD2
V: TRBV5-1
J: TRBJ2-1

CDR3: CASSTSVGSGNTIYF
DNA: TGTGCCAGTAGTACTTCGGTGGGTTCCGGAAACACCATATATTTT
size: few
D: NA
V: TRBV19
J: TRBJ1-3

CDR3: CASSYSPGQIYEQYF
DNA: TGTGCCAGCAGTTACTCGCCAGGGCAGATCTACGAGCAGTACTTC
size: NA
D: NA
V: TRBV6-5
J: TRBJ2-7

CDR3: CASSYDSPGELFF
DNA: TGTGCCAGCAGCTACGACTCTCCCGGGGAGCTGTTTTTT
size: NA
D: NA
V: TRBV7-3
J: TRBJ2-2

CDR3: CASSGRQGQEGANVLTF
DNA: TGTGCCAGCAGCGGCCGACAGGGACAGGAAGGGGCCAACGTCCTGACTTTC
size: few
D: TRBD1
V: TRBV9
J: TRBJ2-6

CDR3: CASSFPGLAVGTDTQYF
DNA: TGTGCCAGCAGCTTTCCGGGACTAGCGGTGGGCACAGATACGCAGTATTTT
size: NA
D: TRBD2
V: TRBV7-9
J: TRBJ2-3